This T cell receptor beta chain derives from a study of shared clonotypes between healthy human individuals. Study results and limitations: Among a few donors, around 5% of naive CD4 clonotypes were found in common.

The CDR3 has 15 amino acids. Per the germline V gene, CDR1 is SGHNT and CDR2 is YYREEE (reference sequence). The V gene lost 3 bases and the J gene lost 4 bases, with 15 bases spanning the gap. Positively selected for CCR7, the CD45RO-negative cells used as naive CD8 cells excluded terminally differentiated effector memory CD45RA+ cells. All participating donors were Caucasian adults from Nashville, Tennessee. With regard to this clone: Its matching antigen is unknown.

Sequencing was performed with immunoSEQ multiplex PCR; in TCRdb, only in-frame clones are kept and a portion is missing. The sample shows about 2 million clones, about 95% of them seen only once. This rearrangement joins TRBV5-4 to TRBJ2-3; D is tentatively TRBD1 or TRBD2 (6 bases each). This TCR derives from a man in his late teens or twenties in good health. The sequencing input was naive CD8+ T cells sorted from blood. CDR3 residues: CASSSSWGASDTQYF. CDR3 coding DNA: TGTGCCAGCAGCTCTTCGTGGGGGGCCTCAGATACGCAGTATTTT. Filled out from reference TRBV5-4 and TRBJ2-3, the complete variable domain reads ETGVTQSPTHLIKTRGQQVTLRCSSQSGHNTVSWYQQALGQGPQFIFQYYREEENGRGNFPPRFSGLQFPNYSSELNVNALELDDSALYLCASSSSWGASDTQYFGPGTRLTVL.